The 14 T cell receptor beta chains below were found in one sample sequenced in a study of blood T cell repertoires in COVID-19. Repertoires were generated with immunoSEQ multiplex PCR, while TCRdb's copy carries only in-frame clones and drops some. The sample includes roughly 160,000 clones, approximately 79% seen only once; the top ten take under 3.5%. The sample taken for sequencing was peripheral blood. These receptors were obtained from a woman aged 80 or older with acute or convalescent COVID-19.

J is TRBJ1-4 and V is TRBV6-1; tentative D call: TRBD1 (5 bases). Between the trimmed V and J ends, which lost 4 bases and 8 bases, there was a span of 20 bases. The germline V gene has CDR1 MNHNS and CDR2 SASEGT. The CDR3 sequence is 16 residues long. The CDR3 nucleotides read TGTGCCAGCAGTGCCAACCACAGGAACCGGGGGGAAAAACTGTTTTTT. Its protein product is CASSANHRNRGEKLFF.

This clone appeared once. The rearrangement uses TRBV5-4 and TRBJ1-5; no firm D call. Germline CDR1 is SGHNT and CDR2 is YYREEE (reference sequence). V lost 4 bases and J 3 bases, leaving 14 bases between the germline ends. The CDR3 loop spans 15 amino acids. In DNA form, the CDR3 reads TGTGCCAGCAGCGCGATCCGGGAAAACAATCAGCCCCAGCATTTT. As protein: CASSAIRENNQPQHF.

The rearrangement links TRBV12-3 or TRBV12-4 to TRBJ1-2, with D perhaps TRBD1 (6 bases). Trimming cost V 5 bases and J 4 bases, with 11 bases left between them. The CDR3 runs to 13 residues. CDR3: CASSPTGTYGYTF. CDR3 bases: TGTGCCAGCAGTCCAACAGGGACCTATGGCTACACCTTC.

This chain links TRBV30 with TRBJ2-1; TRBD2 aligns across 8 bases. The V segment lost 0 bases and the J segment 6 bases; nucleotides outside the gene matches: 4. The CDR3 runs to 14 residues. Germline V gene lookup returns CDR1 GTSNPN and CDR2 SVGIG (reference sequence). The chain's CDR3 is CAWSVLGTSNEQFF. The CDR3 coding sequence is TGTGCCTGGAGTGTATTAGGGACTAGCAATGAGCAGTTCTTC.

The V and J genes are TRBV28 and TRBJ2-5, with TRBD2 matching over 14 bases. This CDR3 has 16 amino acids. V lost 1 base and J lost 6; bases outside the gene matches: 4. Per germline, CDR1 MDHEN and CDR2 SYDVKM. CDR3 nucleotides: TGTGCCAGCAGTTTATTTGGGACTAGCGGGAGTCAGACCCAGTACTTC. Translation: CASSLFGTSGSQTQYF.

This clone was recorded a few times. The J gene is TRBJ2-7, the V gene TRBV18; the match to TRBD2 covers 7 bases. This CDR3 has 15 amino acids. The germline V gene encodes CDR1 KGHSH and CDR2 LQKENI. The J segment lost 7 bases and the V segment lost 0 bases, leaving 9 bases of the junction unmatched. CDR3 nucleotide sequence: TGTGCCAGCTCACCACCGGCGGGAGCGACGAGTGAGCAGTACTTC. This sequence encodes CASSPPAGATSEQYF.

This clone showed up just a few times. The J gene is TRBJ2-7, the V gene TRBV7-7; 8 bases align to TRBD1. The CDR3 loop spans 15 amino acids. Germline lookup yields CDR1 SSHAT and CDR2 FNYEAQ (reference sequence). The V and J ends lost 5 bases and 2 bases, in that order; junction bases with no gene match: 8. Written as DNA, the CDR3 is TGTGCCAGCAGCCCTGGGCCAGGGGGCCCCTACGAGCAGTACTTC. The encoded protein is CASSPGPGGPYEQYF.

The rearrangement uses TRBV7-9 and TRBJ1-2, with D possibly TRBD1 on 6 matching bases. The V end lost 3 bases, the J end lost 7 bases, and 12 bases lay between the germline ends. CDR3 length: 13 amino acids. Germline CDR1 reads SEHNR; CDR2 reads FQNEAQ (reference sequence). The CDR3 DNA reads as TGTGCCAGCAGCTTCGGGGGGCTGGGTGGCTACACCTTC. It codes for CASSFGGLGGYTF. Looking up the rest from reference TRBV7-9 and TRBJ1-2 gives the full variable domain: DTGVSQNPRHKITKRGQNVTFRCDPISEHNRLYWYRQTLGQGPEFLTYFQNEAQLEKSRLLSDRFSAERPKGSFSTLEIQRTEQGDSAMYLCASSFGGLGGYTFGSGTRLTVV.

This chain connects TRBV5-6 to TRBJ1-1, with D possibly being TRBD1 (5 bases). The CDR3 is 14 residues long. V was trimmed by 2 bases and J by 5 bases, leaving 13 bases between them. Germline CDR1 is SGHDT and CDR2 is YYEEEE. The CDR3 is CASSFSLGGTEAFF. The DNA of the CDR3 is TGTGCCAGCAGCTTCTCCCTCGGGGGGACTGAAGCTTTCTTT.

The chain couples TRBV6-5 to TRBJ2-2; TRBD1 aligns across 11 bases. CDR1 is MNHEY, CDR2 SVGAGI, per germline. The V and J ends lost 7 bases and 6 bases, in that order; junction bases with no gene match: 4. The CDR3 totals 14 residues. CDR3 nucleotides: TGTGCCAGCATTCTGGGACAGGGGGCCGGGGAGCTGTTTTTT. Its translation is CASILGQGAGELFF.

The chain employs TRBV5-1 and TRBJ2-7; 9 nucleotides line up with TRBD2. The CDR3 sequence is 15 residues long. Germline CDR1 and CDR2: SGHRS and YFSETQ. V was clipped by 0 bases and J by 5 bases; unmatched bases: 6. The CDR3 DNA follows: TGCGCCAGCAGCTTGGGGTCTAGCGGGATCCACGAGCAGTACTTC. Amino acids: CASSLGSSGIHEQYF.

The rearrangement uses TRBV3-1 (or the pseudogene TRBV3-2) and TRBJ1-2; D is unresolved. V lost 0 bases and J lost 7, with 12 bases in between. CDR1 is LGHDT, CDR2 YNNKEL, per germline (reference sequence). The CDR3 is made up of 14 amino acids. The CDR3, as DNA: TGTGCCAGCAGCCAAGATCGAGGAGAGGGTGGCTACACCTTC. It yields the protein CASSQDRGEGGYTF.

The chain employs TRBV19 and TRBJ1-6, with 7 bases identical to TRBD1. This CDR3 is 15 amino acids long. Germline V gene sequence: CDR1 LNHDA, CDR2 SQIVND (reference sequence). V was pared by 4 bases and J by 5 bases, with 5 bases of the junction left unmatched. The CDR3 protein is CASSTAGQNNSPLHF. The CDR3 region has the DNA TGTGCCAGTAGTACCGCGGGACAGAATAATTCACCCCTCCACTTT.

V gene TRBV21-1 combines with J gene TRBJ2-1; the D call TRBD2 from the table was never checked on the DNA. TRBV21-1 is a listed pseudogene. The CDR3 is 15 amino acids. DNA of the CDR3: TGTGCCAGCAGCAGGGACTACCTCTCCTACAATGAGCAGTTCTTC. Encoded protein: CASSRDYLSYNEQFF.